This T cell receptor beta chain was obtained from a study of T cells in Graves' hyperthyroidism and ophthalmopathy. From RNA transcripts, TCR beta CDR3 regions were amplified. The HTBI primer set served for first-round RT-PCR of the TCR CDR3. TCRdb reanalysed the multiplex PCR reads using MiXCR and keeps one entry per CDR3 protein. The table has roughly 530,000 distinct CDR3 sequences, roughly 18% seen once. Per the germline V gene, CDR1 is MNHNS and CDR2 is SASEGT. Trimming cost V 8 bases and J 2 bases, with 15 bases left between them. This CDR3 region has 14 residues. The clonotype originates from a woman in her late teens or twenties with Graves' ophthalmopathy. V usage is TRBV6-1 and J usage is TRBJ1-2; D gene unclear. The material sequenced was blood. For the CDR3, the DNA is TGTGCCAGCGGCTCCCTGGGTCGGAACTATGGCTACACCTTC. Amino acid sequence: CASGSLGRNYGYTF.